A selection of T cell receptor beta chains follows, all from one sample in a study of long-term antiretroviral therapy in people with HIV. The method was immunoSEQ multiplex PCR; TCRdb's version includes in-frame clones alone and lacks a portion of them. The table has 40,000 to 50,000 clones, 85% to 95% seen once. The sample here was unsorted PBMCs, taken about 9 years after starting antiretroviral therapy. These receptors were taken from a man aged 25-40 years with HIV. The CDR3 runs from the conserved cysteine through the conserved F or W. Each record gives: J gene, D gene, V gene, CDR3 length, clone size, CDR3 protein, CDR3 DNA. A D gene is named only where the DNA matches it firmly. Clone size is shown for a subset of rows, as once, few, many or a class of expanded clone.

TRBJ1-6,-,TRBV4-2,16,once,CASSQDRGRNNSPLHF,TGTGCCAGCAGCCAAGACCGGGGACGCAATAATTCACCCCTCCACTTT
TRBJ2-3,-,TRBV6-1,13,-,CASTGSAAGTQYF,TGTGCCAGCACTGGGTCGGCGGCGGGGACGCAGTATTTT
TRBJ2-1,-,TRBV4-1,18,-,CASSQDAGVPPTYNEQFF,TGCGCCAGCAGCCAAGACGCAGGTGTGCCACCGACGTACAATGAGCAGTTCTTC
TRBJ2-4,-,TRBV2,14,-,CASRGPTSADIQYF,TGTGCCAGCAGGGGACCCACCTCGGCGGACATTCAGTACTTC
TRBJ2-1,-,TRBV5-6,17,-,CASSGGFGDSSYNEQFF,TGTGCCAGCAGCGGGGGGTTTGGGGACAGCTCCTACAATGAGCAGTTCTTC
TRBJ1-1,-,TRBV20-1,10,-,CSSRREEAFF,TGCAGTTCCAGGCGTGAAGAAGCTTTCTTT
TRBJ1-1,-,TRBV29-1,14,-,CSAVGAGDDTEAFF,TGCAGCGCTGTGGGGGCAGGGGACGACACTGAAGCTTTCTTT
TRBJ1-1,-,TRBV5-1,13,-,CASSITANTEAFF,TGCGCCAGCAGCATTACAGCGAACACTGAAGCTTTCTTT
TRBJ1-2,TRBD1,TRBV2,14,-,CASSLGTGFDGYTF,TGTGCCAGCAGTCTCGGGACAGGGTTTGACGGCTACACCTTC
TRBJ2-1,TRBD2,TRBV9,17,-,CASSGFSLAGSYNEQFF,TGTGCCAGCAGCGGGTTTAGCCTAGCGGGGTCCTACAATGAGCAGTTCTTC
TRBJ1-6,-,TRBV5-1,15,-,CASSLYRGNDSPLHF,TGCGCCAGCAGCTTGTACCGGGGTAATGATTCACCCCTCCACTTT
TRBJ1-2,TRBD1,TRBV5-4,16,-,CASSSSTGTGERGYTF,TGTGCCAGCAGCTCCTCAACCGGGACAGGGGAAAGGGGCTACACCTTC
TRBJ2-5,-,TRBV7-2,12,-,CASKFVQETQYF,TGTGCCAGCAAGTTTGTCCAAGAGACCCAGTACTTC
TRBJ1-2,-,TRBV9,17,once,CASSVAPNSVGDYGYTF,TGTGCCAGCAGCGTAGCCCCCAACTCGGTAGGGGACTATGGCTACACCTTC
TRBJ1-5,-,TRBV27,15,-,CASSLTAYSNQPQHF,TGTGCCAGCAGTTTGACAGCTTATAGCAATCAGCCCCAGCATTTT
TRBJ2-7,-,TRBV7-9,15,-,CASSIDSTVSYEQYF,TGTGCCAGCAGCATTGACAGTACTGTCTCCTACGAGCAGTACTTC
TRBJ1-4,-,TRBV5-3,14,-,CARSVNPRGEKLFF,TGTGCCAGAAGCGTGAATCCCCGGGGCGAAAAACTGTTTTTT
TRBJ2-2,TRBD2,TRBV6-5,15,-,CASMQAGENTGELFF,TGTGCCAGCATGCAAGCGGGGGAAAACACCGGGGAGCTGTTTTTT
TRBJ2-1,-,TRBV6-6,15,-,CASSYGAGRYNEQFF,TGTGCCAGCAGTTACGGCGCGGGGAGGTACAATGAGCAGTTCTTC
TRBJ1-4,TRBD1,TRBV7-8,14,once,CASSLGQGSEKLFF,TGTGCCAGCAGCCTGGGACAGGGAAGTGAAAAACTGTTTTTT
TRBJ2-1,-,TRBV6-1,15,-,CASSESAISYNEQFF,TGTGCCAGCAGTGAATCGGCAATTTCCTACAATGAGCAGTTCTTC
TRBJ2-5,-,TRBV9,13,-,CASSVGGQGTQYF,TGTGCCAGCAGCGTAGGGGGGCAAGGGACCCAGTACTTC
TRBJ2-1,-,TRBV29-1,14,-,CSVVKGWAYNEQFF,TGCAGCGTTGTCAAGGGATGGGCCTACAATGAGCAGTTCTTC
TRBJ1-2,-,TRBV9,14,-,CASSVVDSNYGYTF,TGTGCCAGCAGCGTAGTAGACAGCAACTATGGCTACACCTTC
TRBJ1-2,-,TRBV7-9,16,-,CASSSFTANYNYGYTF,TGTGCCAGCAGCTCATTTACAGCAAACTATAACTATGGCTACACCTTC
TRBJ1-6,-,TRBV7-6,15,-,CASSLGAGSNSPLHF,TGTGCCAGCAGCTTAGGAGCAGGGAGTAATTCACCCCTCCACTTT
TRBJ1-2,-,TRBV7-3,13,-,CASSFEGNAGYTF,TGTGCCAGCAGCTTTGAAGGGAATGCTGGCTACACCTTC
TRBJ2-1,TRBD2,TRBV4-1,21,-,CASSQESVSTGGLAGSNEQFF,TGCGCCAGCAGCCAAGAAAGTGTAAGCACAGGGGGACTAGCGGGTTCCAATGAGCAGTTCTTC
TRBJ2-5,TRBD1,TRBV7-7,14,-,CASSLDRGWETQYF,TGTGCTAGCAGCTTGGACAGGGGGTGGGAGACCCAGTACTTC
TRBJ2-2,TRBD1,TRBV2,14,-,CASLGQGGTGELFF,TGTGCCAGTCTTGGACAGGGTGGAACCGGGGAGCTGTTTTTT
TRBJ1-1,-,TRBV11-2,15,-,CASSLAGGLGTEAFF,TGTGCCAGCAGCTTAGCCGGGGGCCTTGGCACTGAAGCTTTCTTT
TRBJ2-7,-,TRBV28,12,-,CASSFSGDKQYF,TGTGCCAGCAGTTTTTCGGGGGATAAGCAGTACTTC
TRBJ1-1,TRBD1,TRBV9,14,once,CASSVLTGGSEAFF,TGTGCCAGCAGCGTATTAACAGGGGGCTCTGAAGCTTTCTTT
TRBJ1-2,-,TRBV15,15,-,CATSREGGAHYGYTF,TGTGCCACCAGCAGAGAGGGAGGGGCACACTATGGCTACACCTTC
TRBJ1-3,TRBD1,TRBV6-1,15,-,CASSETSGQGITIYF,TGTGCCAGCAGTGAAACGTCGGGACAGGGTATCACCATATATTTT
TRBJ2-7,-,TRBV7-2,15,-,CASSLAEDPRYEQYF,TGTGCCAGCAGCTTAGCCGAAGATCCGCGCTACGAGCAGTACTTC
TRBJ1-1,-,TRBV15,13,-,CATNTRLGTEAFF,TGTGCCACGAACACGCGACTGGGCACTGAAGCTTTCTTT
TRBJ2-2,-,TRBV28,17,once,CASSIIVGGTFTGELFF,TGTGCCAGCAGCATCATTGTAGGTGGGACGTTCACCGGGGAGCTGTTTTTT
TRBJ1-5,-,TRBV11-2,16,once,CASSLGGAGGNQPQHF,TGTGCCAGCAGCTTAGGTGGAGCAGGAGGCAATCAGCCCCAGCATTTT
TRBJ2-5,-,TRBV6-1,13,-,CASSVTGGETQYF,TGTGCCAGCAGTGTTACTGGGGGGGAGACCCAGTACTTC
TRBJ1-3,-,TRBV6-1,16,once,CASSEVGGGAGNTIYF,TGTGCCAGCAGTGAAGTTGGGGGAGGTGCTGGAAACACCATATATTTT
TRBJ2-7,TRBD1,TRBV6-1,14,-,CASSQGQGSYEQYF,TGTGCCAGCAGTCAGGGACAGGGCTCCTACGAGCAGTACTTC
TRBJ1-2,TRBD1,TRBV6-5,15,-,CASSYSGQGIAGYTF,TGTGCCAGCAGTTACTCGGGACAGGGGATCGCGGGCTACACCTTC
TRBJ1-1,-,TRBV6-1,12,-,CASSRRDTEAFF,TGTGCCAGCAGCCGGAGGGACACTGAAGCTTTCTTT
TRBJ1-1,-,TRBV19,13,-,CASSISANTEAFF,TGTGCCAGTAGTATCTCCGCCAACACTGAAGCTTTCTTT
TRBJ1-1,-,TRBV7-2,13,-,CASSFQRGSEAFF,TGTGCCAGCAGCTTTCAGAGGGGATCTGAAGCTTTCTTT
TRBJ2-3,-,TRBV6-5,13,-,CASSSDPADTQYF,TGTGCCAGCAGTTCAGATCCGGCAGATACGCAGTATTTT
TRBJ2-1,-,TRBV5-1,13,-,CASSLDSYNEQFF,TGCGCCAGCAGCTTGGACAGCTACAATGAGCAGTTCTTC
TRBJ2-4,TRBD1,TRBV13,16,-,CASSLGRTGLGYIQYF,TGTGCCAGCAGCTTGGGCCGGACAGGACTCGGATACATTCAGTACTTC
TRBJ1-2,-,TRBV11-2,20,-,CASSLDRDRGWGGTDYGYTF,TGTGCCAGCAGCTTAGATCGTGATAGGGGCTGGGGAGGAACCGACTATGGCTACACCTTC
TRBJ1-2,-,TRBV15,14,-,CATSRDIQGGGYTF,TGTGCCACCAGCAGAGATATCCAGGGCGGTGGCTACACCTTC